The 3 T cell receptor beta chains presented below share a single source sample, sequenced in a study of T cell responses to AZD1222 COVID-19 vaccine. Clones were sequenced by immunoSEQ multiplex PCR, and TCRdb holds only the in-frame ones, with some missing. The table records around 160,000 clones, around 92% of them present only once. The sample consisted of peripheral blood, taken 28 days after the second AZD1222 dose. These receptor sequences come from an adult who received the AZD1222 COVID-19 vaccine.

The chain's CDR3 is CASSLAGGGSGNTIYF. The CDR3 DNA sequence: TGTGCCAGCAGCTTAGCGGGGGGGGGCTCTGGAAACACCATATATTTT. The rearrangement links TRBV7-2 to TRBJ1-3; tentative D call: TRBD1 (5 bases). V was trimmed by 0 bases and J by 0 bases, leaving 9 bases between them. Germline V gene lookup returns CDR1 SGHTA and CDR2 FQGNSA. This CDR3 is built from 16 residues.

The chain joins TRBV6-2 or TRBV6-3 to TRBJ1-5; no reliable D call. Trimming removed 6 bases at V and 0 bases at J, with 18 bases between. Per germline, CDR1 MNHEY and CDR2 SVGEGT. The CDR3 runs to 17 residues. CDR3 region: CASSPSGGPYSNQPQHF. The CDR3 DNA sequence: TGTGCCAGCAGCCCCTCGGGCGGCCCGTATAGCAATCAGCCCCAGCATTTT.

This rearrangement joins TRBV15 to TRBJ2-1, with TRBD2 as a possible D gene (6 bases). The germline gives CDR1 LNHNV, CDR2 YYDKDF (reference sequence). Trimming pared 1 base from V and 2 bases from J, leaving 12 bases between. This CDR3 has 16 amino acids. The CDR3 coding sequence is TGTGCCACCAGCAGAGTCGGGGGACCGACCTACAATGAGCAGTTCTTC. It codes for CATSRVGGPTYNEQFF.